The sequence of this TCR beta chain was determined in a study of shared clonotypes between healthy human individuals (dated by TCRdb to the early 2020s). Regarding the research as a whole: The cohort comprised two women and a few men aged 18 to 49 years. Blood TCR repertoires of about 5 healthy adults were deeply sequenced to estimate repertoire size and the extent of clonotype sharing between individuals. To increase sequencing depth and limit assay-specific biases, TCR repertoire library preparation and sequencing were carried out by different laboratories using diverse techniques. For each donor, three plates each were used for CD4 naive and CD4 memory, two plates were used for CD8 naive, and one plate was used for CD8 memory. Each donor's leukapheresis produced roughly between roughly 0.9 and 9 billion PBMCs.

General conclusions and limits of the study: Pairwise subsampling indicated that sequencing depth was expected to affect the degree of clonotype sharing among donors. Only blood was sampled, and tissue TCR repertoires likely differ from those in blood. Because the study included only a small number of donors, the genetic and exposure-history diversity represented was limited. Even with the large sequencing depth, rarefaction of the sorted-subset datasets indicated that sequencing was incomplete. Compared with non-shared clonotypes, clonotypes shared by all four sorted-subset donors had higher generation probabilities. Naive subsets generally had larger estimated clonotype richness than memory subsets. Across a few donors, roughly 5.4% of naive CD4, roughly 3.3% of naive CD8, roughly 2.2% of memory CD4, and approximately 0.42% of memory CD8 clonotypes were shared.

Including the terminal cysteine and phenylalanine, the CDR3 comprises 18 residues. Here the CDR3 DNA is all that survives: 54 bases in frame from base 1. Deletion took 1 base off V and 0 bases off J, with a span of 15 bases between the germline ends. CDR1 and CDR2 were assigned from the germline V gene (reference sequence) as MNHEY and SMNVEV. Donors were healthy HIV-negative adults with no recently reported acute infections or vaccinations. Every donor was a Caucasian adult residing in Nashville, Tennessee, USA. Magnetic negative selection was used to enrich CD4+ T cells, after which naive cells were positively selected on CD45RA and the negative fraction became the memory subset. Blood was obtained by leukapheresis, after which PBMCs were separated by Ficoll-Histopaque density gradient centrifugation and cryopreserved in liquid nitrogen vapor phase. Purity and quantity of every magnetically sorted T cell population were checked by analytical flow cytometry. From each sorted fraction, genomic DNA was isolated and quantified by UV absorbance on a Nanodrop 2000c.

TCR CDR3 regions were amplified from genomic DNA by multiplex PCR using the deep immunoSEQ assay. Extracted genomic DNA from each cell subset was spread evenly across all wells of several immunoSEQ 96-well plates, with each plate serving as a replicate. For sorted subsets, each replicate PCR was loaded with 200 to 250 ng genomic DNA, equivalent to some 27,000 T cell genomes. Purified libraries were quantified with a Qubit 3.0 fluorometer, sized on a Bioanalyzer 2100, and re-quantified with the KAPA Library Quantification kit. Each immunoSEQ 96-well plate was sequenced on its own single-read 150-cycle Illumina NextSeq 550 flow cell. In the paper's pipeline: Because the immunoSEQ output held only junctional sequences and lacked quality scores, the filtering could not match the filtering applied to full-length reads. Sequences were annotated with PyIR, a Python wrapper for IgBLAST v1.9, using IMGT germline references to assign V/J genes and CDR3. Any read was removed if the V/J assignment was weak (E-value above 1e-6), the CDR3 was missing, or the read contained stop codons, out-of-frame junctions, or ambiguous translated residues. V3J clonotypes were defined as sequences sharing an identical inferred V gene, J gene, and CDR3 amino acid sequence. To compute the percentage overlap between repertoires, the number of shared unique clonotypes was divided by the size of the smaller repertoire. Repertoire richness was assessed with RTK rarefaction, the Chao1 estimator, and Recon v2.1 estimates of unobserved clonotypes. Generation probabilities for all TCRbeta clonotypes obtained by the gDNA method from a few donors were computed using OLGA. TCRdb mirrors the immuneACCESS table, restricted to in-frame sequences. Some clones are absent from its copies; in checked studies, under half trace to an unresolved V gene, and the reason for the others is unknown. V and J calls and clone size come straight from that table; D and trimming were deduced from the DNA. The sample table lists 2 million to 2.5 million clones, over 85% of them with a count of one. Of the sample, 0.39% is held by the ten largest clones.

This clone was observed a single time. No antigen is known for it. No much larger clonotype is one base removed from it; base qualities were not supplied. The sequenced material came from naive CD4+ T cells from PBMCs. The sample's cell subset or site label, decoded: CD45RA+ positively selected. The TCR originated in a man between 18 and 29 years old in good health. Some clones in this sample may be carry-over from other donors' samples. The chain joins TRBV27 to TRBJ2-2; the D gene could be TRBD1 or TRBD2, each one agreeing over 6 bases. DNA sequence: TGTGCCAGCAGTTTATTGAGGGGGGCGGACCCGAACACCGGGGAGCTGTTTTTT. Its amino acids are CASSLLRGADPNTGELFF.